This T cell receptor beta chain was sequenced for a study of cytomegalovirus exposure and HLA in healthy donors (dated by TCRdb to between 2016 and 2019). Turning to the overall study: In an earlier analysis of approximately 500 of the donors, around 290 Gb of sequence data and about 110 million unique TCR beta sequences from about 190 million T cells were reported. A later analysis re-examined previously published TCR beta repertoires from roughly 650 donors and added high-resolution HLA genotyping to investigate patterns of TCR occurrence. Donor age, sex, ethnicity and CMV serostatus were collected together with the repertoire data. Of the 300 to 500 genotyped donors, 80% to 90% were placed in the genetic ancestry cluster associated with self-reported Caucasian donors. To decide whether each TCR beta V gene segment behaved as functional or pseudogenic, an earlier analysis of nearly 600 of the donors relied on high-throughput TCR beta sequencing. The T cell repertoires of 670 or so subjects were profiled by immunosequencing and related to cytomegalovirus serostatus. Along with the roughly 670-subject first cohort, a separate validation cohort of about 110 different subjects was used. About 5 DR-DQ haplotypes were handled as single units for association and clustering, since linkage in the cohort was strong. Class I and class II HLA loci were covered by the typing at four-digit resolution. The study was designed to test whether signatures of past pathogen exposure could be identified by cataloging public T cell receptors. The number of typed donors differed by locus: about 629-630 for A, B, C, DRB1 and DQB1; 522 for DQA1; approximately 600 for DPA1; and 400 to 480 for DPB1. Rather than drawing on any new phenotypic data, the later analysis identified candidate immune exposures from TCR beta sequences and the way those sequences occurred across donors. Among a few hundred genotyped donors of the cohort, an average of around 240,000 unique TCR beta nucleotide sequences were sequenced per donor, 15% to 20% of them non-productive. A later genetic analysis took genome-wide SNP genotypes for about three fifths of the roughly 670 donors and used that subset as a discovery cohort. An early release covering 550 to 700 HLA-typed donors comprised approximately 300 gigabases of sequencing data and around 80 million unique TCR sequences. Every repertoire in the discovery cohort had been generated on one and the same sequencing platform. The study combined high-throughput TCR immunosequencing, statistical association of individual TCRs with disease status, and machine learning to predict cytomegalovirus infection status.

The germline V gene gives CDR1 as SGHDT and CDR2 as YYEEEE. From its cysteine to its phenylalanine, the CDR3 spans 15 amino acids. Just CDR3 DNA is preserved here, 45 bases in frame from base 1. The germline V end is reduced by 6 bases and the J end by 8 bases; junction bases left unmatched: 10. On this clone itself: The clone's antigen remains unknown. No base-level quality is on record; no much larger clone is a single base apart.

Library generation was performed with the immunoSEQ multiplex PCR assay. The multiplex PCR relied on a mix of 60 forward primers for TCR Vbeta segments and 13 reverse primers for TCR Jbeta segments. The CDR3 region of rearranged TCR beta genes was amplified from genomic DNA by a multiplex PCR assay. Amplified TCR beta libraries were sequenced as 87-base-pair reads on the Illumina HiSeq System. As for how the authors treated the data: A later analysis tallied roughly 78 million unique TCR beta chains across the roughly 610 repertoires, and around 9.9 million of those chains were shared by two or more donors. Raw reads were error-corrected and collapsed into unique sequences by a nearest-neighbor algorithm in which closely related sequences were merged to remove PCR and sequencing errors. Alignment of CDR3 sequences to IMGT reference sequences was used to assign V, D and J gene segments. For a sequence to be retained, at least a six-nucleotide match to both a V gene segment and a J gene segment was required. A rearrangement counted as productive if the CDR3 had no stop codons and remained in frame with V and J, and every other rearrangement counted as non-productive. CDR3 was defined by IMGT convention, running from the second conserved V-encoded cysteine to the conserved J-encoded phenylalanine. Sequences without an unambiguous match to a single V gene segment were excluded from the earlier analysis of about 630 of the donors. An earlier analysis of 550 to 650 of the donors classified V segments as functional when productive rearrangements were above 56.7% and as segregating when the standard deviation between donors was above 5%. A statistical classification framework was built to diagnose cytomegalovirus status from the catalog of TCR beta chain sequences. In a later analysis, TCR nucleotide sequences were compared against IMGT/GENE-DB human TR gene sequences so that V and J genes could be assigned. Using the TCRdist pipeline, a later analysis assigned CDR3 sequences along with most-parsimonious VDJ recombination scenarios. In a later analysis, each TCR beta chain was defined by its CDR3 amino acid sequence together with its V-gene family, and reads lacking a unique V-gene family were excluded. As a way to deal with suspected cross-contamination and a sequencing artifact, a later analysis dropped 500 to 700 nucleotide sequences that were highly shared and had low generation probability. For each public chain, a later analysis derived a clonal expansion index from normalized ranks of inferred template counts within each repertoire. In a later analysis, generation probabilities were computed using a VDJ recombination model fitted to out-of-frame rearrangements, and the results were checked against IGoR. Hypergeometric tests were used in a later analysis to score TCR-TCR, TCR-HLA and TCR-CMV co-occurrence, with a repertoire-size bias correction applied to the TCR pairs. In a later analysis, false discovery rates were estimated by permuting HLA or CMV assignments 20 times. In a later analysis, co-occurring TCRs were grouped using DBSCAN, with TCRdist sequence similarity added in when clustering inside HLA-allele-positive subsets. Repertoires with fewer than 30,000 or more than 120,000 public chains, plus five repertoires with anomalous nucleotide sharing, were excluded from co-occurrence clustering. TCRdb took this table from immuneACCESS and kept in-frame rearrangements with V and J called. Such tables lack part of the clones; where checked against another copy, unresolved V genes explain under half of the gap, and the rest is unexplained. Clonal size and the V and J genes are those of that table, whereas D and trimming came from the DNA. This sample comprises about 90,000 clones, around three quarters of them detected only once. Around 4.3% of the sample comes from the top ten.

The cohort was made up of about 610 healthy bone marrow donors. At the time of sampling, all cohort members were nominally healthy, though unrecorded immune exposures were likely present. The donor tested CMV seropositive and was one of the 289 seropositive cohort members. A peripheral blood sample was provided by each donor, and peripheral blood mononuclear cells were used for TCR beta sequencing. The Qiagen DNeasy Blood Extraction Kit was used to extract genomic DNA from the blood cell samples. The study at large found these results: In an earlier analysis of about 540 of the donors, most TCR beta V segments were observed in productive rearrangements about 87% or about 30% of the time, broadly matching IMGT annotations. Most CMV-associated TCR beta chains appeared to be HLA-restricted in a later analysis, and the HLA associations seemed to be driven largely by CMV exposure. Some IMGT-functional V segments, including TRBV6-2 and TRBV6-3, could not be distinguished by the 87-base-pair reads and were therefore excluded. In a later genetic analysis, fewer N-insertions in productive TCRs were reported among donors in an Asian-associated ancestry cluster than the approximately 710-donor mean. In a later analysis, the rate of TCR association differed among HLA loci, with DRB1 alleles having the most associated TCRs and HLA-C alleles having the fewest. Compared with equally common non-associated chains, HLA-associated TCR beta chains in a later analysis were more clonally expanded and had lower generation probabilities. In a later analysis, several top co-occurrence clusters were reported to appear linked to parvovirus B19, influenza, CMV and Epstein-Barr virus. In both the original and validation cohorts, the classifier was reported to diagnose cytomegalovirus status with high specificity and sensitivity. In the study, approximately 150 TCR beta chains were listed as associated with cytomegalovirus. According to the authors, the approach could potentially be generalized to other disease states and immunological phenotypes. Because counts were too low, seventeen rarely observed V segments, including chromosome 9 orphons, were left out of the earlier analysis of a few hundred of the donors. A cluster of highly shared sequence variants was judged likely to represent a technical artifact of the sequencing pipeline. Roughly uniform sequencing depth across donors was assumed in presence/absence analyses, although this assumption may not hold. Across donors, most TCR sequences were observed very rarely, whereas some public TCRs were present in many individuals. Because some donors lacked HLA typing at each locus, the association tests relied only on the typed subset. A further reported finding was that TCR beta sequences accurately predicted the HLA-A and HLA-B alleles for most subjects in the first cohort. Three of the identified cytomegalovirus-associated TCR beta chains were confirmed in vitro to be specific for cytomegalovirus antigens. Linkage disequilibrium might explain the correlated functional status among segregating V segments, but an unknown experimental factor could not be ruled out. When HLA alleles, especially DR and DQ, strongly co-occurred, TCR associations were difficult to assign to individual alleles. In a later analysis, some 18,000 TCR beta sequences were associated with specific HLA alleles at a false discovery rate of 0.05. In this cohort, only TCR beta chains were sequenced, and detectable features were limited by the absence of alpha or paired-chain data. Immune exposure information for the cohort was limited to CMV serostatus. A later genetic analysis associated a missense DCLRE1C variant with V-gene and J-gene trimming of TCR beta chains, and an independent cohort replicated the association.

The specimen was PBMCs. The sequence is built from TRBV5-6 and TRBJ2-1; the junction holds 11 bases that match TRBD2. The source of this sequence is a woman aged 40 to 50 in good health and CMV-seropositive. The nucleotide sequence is TGTGCCAGCAACAATGTAGCGGGAGGGCCTCATGAGCAGTTCTTC. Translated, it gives CASNNVAGGPHEQFF.